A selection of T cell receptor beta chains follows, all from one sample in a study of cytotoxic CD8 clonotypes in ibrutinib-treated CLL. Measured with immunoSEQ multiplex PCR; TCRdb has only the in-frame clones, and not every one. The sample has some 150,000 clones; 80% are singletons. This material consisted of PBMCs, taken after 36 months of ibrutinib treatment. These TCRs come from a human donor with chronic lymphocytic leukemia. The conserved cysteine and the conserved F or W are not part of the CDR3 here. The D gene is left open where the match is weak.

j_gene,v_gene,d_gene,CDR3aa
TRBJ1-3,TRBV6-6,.,ASSYGWGAGNTIY
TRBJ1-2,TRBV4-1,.,ASSQTSNYGYT
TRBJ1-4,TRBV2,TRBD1,ASRALGDSGRLTEKLF
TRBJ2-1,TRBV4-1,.,ASTNPSFEQF
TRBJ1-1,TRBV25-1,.,ASSEFEGSNTEAF
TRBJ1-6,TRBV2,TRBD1,ASEGQGFGNSPLH
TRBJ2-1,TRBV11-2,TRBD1,ASRPGQGHEQF
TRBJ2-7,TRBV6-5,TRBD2,ASSSMGLWQY
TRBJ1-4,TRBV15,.,ATSRGDAGEKLF
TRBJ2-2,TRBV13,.,ASSLSGANTGELF
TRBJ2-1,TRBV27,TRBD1,ASSFGTGSFNEQF
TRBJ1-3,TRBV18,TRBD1,ASLQGAGNTIY
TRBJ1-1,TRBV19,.,ASKVGGSTEAF
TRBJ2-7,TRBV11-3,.,ASSDFGGTYEQY
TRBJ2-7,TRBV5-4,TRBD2,ASSRGGAASYEQY
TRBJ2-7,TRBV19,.,ASIGAGAYEQY
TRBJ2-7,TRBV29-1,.,SVEDRGTRNAY
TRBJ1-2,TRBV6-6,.,ASSPLNYGYT